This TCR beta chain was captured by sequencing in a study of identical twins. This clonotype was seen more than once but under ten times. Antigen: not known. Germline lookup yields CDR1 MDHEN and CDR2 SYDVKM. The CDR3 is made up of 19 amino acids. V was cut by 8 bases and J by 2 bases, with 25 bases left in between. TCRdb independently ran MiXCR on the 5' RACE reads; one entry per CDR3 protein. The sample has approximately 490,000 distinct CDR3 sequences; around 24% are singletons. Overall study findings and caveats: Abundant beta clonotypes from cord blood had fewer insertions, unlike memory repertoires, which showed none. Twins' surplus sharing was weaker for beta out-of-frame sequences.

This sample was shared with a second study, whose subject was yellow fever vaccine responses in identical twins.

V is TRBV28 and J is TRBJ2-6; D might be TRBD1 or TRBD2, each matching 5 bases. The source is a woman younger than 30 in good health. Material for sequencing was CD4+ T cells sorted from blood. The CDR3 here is CASRPFGAGLGAGANVLTF. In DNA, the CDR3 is TGTGCCAGCCGCCCTTTCGGGGCAGGGTTAGGTGCTGGGGCCAACGTCCTGACTTTC.